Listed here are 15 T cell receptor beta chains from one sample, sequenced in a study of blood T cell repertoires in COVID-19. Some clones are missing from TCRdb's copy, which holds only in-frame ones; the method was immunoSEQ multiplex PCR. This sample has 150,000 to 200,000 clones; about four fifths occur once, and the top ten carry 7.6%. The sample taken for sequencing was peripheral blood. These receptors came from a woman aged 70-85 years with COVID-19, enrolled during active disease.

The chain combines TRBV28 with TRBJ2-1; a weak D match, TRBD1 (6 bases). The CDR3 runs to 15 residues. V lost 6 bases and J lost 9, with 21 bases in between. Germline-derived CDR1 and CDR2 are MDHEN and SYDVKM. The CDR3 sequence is CASRPTGSGAPEQFF. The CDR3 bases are TGTGCCAGCAGGCCTACAGGGTCCGGAGCGCCTGAGCAGTTCTTC.

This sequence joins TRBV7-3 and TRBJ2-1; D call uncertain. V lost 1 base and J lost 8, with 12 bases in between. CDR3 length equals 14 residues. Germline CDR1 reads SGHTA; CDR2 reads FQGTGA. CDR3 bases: TGTGCCAGCAGCTTAATGGGCCCTTCGGATGAGCAGTTCTTC. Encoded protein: CASSLMGPSDEQFF.

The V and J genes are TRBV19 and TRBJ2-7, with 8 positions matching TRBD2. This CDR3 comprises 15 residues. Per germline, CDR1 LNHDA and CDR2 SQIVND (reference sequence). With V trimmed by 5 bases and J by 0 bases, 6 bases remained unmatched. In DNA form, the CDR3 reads TGTGCCAGTAGTGACGGGAGGGGAAGCTCCTACGAGCAGTACTTC. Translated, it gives CASSDGRGSSYEQYF.

The CDR3 nucleotides are TGTGCCAGTAACATGGGACAGACAATACTTGAAGCTTTCTTT. Translating gives CASNMGQTILEAFF. This chain joins TRBV19 and TRBJ1-1, with 7 bases identical to TRBD1. CDR1 is LNHDA, CDR2 SQIVND, per germline (reference sequence). The V gene end was trimmed by 7 bases and the J gene end by 7 bases; junction bases not matched to a gene: 12. The CDR3 contains 14 residues.

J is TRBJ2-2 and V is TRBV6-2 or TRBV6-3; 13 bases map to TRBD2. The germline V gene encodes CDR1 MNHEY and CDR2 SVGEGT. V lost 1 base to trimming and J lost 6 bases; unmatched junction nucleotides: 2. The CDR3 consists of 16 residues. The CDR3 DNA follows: TGTGCCAGCAGTTACTGGACTAGCGGGAGCTCCGGGGAGCTGTTTTTT. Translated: CASSYWTSGSSGELFF.

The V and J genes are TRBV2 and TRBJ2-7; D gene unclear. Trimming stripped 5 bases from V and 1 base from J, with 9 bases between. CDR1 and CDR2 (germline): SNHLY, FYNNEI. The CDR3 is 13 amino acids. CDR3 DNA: TGTGCCAGCAGTCCCCTTCGGTCCTACGAGCAGTACTTC. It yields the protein CASSPLRSYEQYF.

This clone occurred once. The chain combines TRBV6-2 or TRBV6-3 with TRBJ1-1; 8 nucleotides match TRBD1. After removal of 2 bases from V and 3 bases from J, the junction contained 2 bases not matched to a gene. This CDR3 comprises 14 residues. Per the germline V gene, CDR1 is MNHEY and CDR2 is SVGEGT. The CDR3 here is CASSYHRGDTEAFF. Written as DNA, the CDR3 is TGTGCCAGCAGTTACCACAGGGGGGACACTGAAGCTTTCTTT.

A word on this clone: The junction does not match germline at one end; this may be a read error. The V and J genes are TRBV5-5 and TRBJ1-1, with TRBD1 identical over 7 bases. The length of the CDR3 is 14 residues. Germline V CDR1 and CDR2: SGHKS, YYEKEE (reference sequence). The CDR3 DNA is TGTGCCAGCATCTTGGACAGGTCCCTGACTGAAGCTTTCTTT. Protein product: CASILDRSLTEAFF.

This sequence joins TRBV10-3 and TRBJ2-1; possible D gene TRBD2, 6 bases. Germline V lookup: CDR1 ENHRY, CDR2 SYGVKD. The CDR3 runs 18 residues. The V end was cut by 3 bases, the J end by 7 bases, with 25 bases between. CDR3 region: CAISDLLRGGKGRNEQFF. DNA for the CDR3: TGTGCCATCAGTGACCTCCTAAGGGGCGGGAAAGGGAGGAATGAGCAGTTCTTC.

CDR3 coding DNA: TGTGCCAGTAGTCGCGAGACTAGCGGGATCTATGAGCAGTTCTTC. Its protein is CASSRETSGIYEQFF. The V call is TRBV19, the J call TRBJ2-1; 11 positions agree with TRBD2. The germline V gene encodes CDR1 LNHDA and CDR2 SQIVND (reference sequence). The CDR3 has 15 amino acids. Trimming at V came to 5 bases and at J to 8 bases, leaving 8 bases not matched to a gene.

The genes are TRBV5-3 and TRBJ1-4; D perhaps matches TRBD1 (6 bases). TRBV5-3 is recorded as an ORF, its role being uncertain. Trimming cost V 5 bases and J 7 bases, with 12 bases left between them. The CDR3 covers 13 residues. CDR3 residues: CARRDRGREKLFF. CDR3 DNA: TGTGCCAGAAGGGACAGAGGACGTGAAAAACTGTTTTTT.

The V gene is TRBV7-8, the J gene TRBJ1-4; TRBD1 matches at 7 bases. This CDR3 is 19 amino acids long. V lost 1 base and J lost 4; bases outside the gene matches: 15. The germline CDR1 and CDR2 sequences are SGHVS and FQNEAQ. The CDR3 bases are TGTGCCAGCAGCTTAGAAAGGGGACAGCTCCGGTCGTTTAATGAAAAACTGTTTTTT. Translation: CASSLERGQLRSFNEKLFF.

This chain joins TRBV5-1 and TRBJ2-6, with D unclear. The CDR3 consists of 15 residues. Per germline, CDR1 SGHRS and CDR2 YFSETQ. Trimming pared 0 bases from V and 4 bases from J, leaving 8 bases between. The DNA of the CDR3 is TGCGCCAGCAGCTTGGACGGTCCAGGGGCCAACGTCCTGACTTTC. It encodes CASSLDGPGANVLTF.

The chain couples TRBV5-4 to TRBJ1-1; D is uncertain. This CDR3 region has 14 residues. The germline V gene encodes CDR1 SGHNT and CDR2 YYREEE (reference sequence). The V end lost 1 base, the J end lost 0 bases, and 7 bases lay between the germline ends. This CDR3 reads CASSLPGLNTEAFF. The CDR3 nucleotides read TGTGCCAGCAGCTTGCCAGGCTTGAACACTGAAGCTTTCTTT. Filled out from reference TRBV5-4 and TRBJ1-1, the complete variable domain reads ETGVTQSPTHLIKTRGQQVTLRCSSQSGHNTVSWYQQALGQGPQFIFQYYREEENGRGNFPPRFSGLQFPNYSSELNVNALELDDSALYLCASSLPGLNTEAFFGQGTRLTVV.

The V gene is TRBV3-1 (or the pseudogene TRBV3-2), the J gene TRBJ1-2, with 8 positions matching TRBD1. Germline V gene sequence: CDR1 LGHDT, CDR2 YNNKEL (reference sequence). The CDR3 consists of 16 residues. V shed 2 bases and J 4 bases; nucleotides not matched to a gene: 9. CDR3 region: CASSQRAGTGPYGYTF. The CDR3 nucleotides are TGTGCCAGCAGCCAAAGAGCGGGGACAGGCCCCTATGGCTACACCTTC.